This record looks at one T cell receptor (beta chain) sequence and its context. This entry is derived from a study of blood T cell repertoires in COVID-19. Study-wide context: Samples came from the United States, Italy and Spain, spanning acute and convalescent COVID-19. The analysed material was cDNA or gDNA that came from T cells, B-cell-depleted T cells, or PBMCs.

V shed 0 bases, J shed 4 bases, and the junction held 11 bases outside the gene matches. The CDR3 covers 17 residues. Per germline, CDR1 SGHRS and CDR2 YFSETQ. In the original analysis: Estimation of nucleated cell counts was performed using reference gene primer amplification. Assay used: immunoSEQ multiplex PCR; TCRdb lists only in-frame clones, some missing. That table furnishes V, J and clone size, whereas the DNA furnished D and trimming. The data show approximately 160,000 clones, about 85% seen once. The receptor was isolated from a man in his 60s who had recovered from COVID-19. Sequencing was carried out using peripheral blood. J is TRBJ1-2 and V is TRBV5-1; 8 bases are shared with TRBD1. The CDR3 reads CASSLEQGGGPLYGYTF. CDR3 nucleotides: TGCGCCAGCAGCTTGGAACAGGGGGGAGGCCCGCTCTATGGCTACACCTTC.